This T cell receptor beta chain emerged from a study of Graves' ophthalmopathy and Graves' hyperthyroidism. Germline assignment: CDR1 SGHAT and CDR2 FQNNGV. V lost 5 bases and J lost 8; bases outside the gene matches: 8. The CDR3 covers 14 residues. Researchers took RNA transcripts and amplified TCR beta CDR3 regions from them. First-round RT-PCR with HTBI primers preceded a second-round multiplex PCR. TCRdb passed the multiplex PCR reads through MiXCR, listing each CDR3 protein once. Altogether hundreds of thousands of distinct CDR3 sequences are present, roughly 50% being singletons, with the ten largest covering around half.

Sequencing was done on a sample of peripheral blood. The rearrangement uses TRBV11-2 and TRBJ1-1; 10 positions match TRBD1. This sequence originates from an adult man with Graves' ophthalmopathy. This CDR3 is CASSPATGGSEAFF. The CDR3 DNA reads TGTGCCAGCAGCCCAGCGACAGGGGGCTCCGAAGCTTTCTTT. The complete variable domain, with remaining parts taken from reference TRBV11-2 and TRBJ1-1, reads EAGVAQSPRYKIIEKRQSVAFWCNPISGHATLYWYQQILGQGPKLLIQFQNNGVVDDSQLPKDRFSAERLKGVDSTLKIQPAKLEDSAVYLCASSPATGGSEAFFGQGTRLTVV.